This T cell receptor beta chain derives from a study of T cell responses to AZD1222 COVID-19 vaccine (dated by TCRdb to 2020 to 2023). The study in broad terms: Because spike-specific TCR depth and breadth did not differ between the two schedules, AZD1222 recipients who got a second dose at roughly 4 weeks were pooled with those who got a second dose at roughly 12 weeks. TCR sequencing covered some 250 trial participants: approximately 200 given two doses of AZD1222 and about 26 given two doses of MenACWY control vaccine. Enrollment into the trials was organized by age into subgroups of 18-55, 56-69 and 70-plus years, and those subgroups contained approximately 160, 26 and 62 TCR-sequenced participants, respectively. What the research found in general, with its limitations: The whole spike protein was spanned by vaccine-associated CD4 TCRs, and dominant responses were seen in regions 160-218 and 743-854. After two AZD1222 doses, both the breadth and the depth of spike-specific TCRs were significantly higher than at day 0 and than in MenACWY recipients. Participants were mostly white British, with more females than males. The authors suggested clonal diversity may have been underestimated. No day 14 peak-response samples were available, so repertoires were characterized only after the peak T cell response. Only six AZD1222 recipients were SARS-CoV-2 seropositive at baseline, limiting conclusions about previously exposed vaccinees. The 56-69-year group was small, and its depth increase did not reach significance, likely because of low power. Epitopes outside the regions mutated in the B.1.351 and B.1.1.7 variants were reportedly recognized by nearly half of the unique spike-specific TCRs.

This specimen's time point label, interpreted: baseline before first vaccination. Vaccinee samples came from UK trials COV001 and COV002, including a single-blind randomized controlled phase 2/3 trial of AZD1222 (ChAdOx1 nCoV-19) in healthy adults. For TCRbeta chain sequencing, PBMC samples from trial participants were taken at day 0 and at day 28 after the second dose. From its cysteine to its phenylalanine, the CDR3 spans 14 amino acids. Only CDR3 DNA is held: 42 bases, read in frame from base 1. Trimming takes 5 bases from V and 5 bases from J, and the germline ends sit 14 bases apart. Taken from the germline V gene (reference sequence), the CDR1 and CDR2 loops are MNHEY and SMNVEV. The CDR3 regions of human TCRbeta chains were analyzed by immunosequencing. In the paper's pipeline: TCRs in the repertoires were matched against a reference library of SARS-CoV-2-specific TCRs that had been generated with the MIRA antigen-specificity platform. Breadth was defined as the fraction of unique TCRs that were SARS-CoV-2-associated, and depth was defined as the fraction of total T cells that were SARS-CoV-2-associated. Using the MIRA data, each spike-specific TCR was assigned both to the spike region to which the TCR was reactive and to a CD4 or CD8 class. Log10-transformed breadth and depth values were compared by one-way ANOVA with Sidak's multiple comparisons tests. TCRdb's version of the immuneACCESS table is confined to in-frame rearrangements and falls short of the full clone set. An unresolved V gene accounts for under half of the shortfall where checked; the remainder is of unknown origin. The D gene and trimming were derived from the DNA, and the V and J assignments and clone size from that table. The sample data list 120,000 or so clones, and over 75% of these were observed just once. The ten largest clones capture more than 6% of the sample.

The table lists this clone with a few counts. No cognate antigen has been identified for it. No base qualities exist here, and no much larger clone lies one base off it. The chain was built from TRBV27 and TRBJ2-3, with no confident D gene call. This material consisted of peripheral blood, taken on day 0 of AZD1222 vaccination. This receptor was identified in an adult in good health. The DNA sequence reads TGTGCCAGCAGTCCATCGGTCGGCATAGATACGCAGTATTTT. Translated, it gives CASSPSVGIDTQYF.